This is a list of T cell receptor beta chains from one sample in a study of OX40 agonist ivuxolimab in advanced cancers. Some clones are missing from TCRdb's copy, which holds only in-frame ones; the method was immunoSEQ multiplex PCR. The sample includes 50,000 to 60,000 clones, 90% of them seen just once. The input for sequencing was CD4+ or CD8+ T cells sorted from blood, taken in a trial of the OX40 agonist ivuxolimab. These receptors all come from an adult with an advanced solid tumor such as melanoma, head and neck, liver or kidney cancer. The CDR3 runs from the conserved cysteine through the conserved F or W.

J gene | V gene | CDR3 protein
TRBJ1-1 | TRBV4-2 | CASSQASKRARAEAFF
TRBJ2-7 | TRBV5-4 | CASSPGTGDREQYF
TRBJ2-7 | TRBV27 | CASSPGTSGRAYEQYF
TRBJ2-3 | TRBV29-1 | CSVRQGRDTQYF
TRBJ2-7 | TRBV6-1 | CASRSQGSSYEQYF
TRBJ2-3 | TRBV5-1 | CASRDLAGLGTDTQYF
TRBJ2-3 | TRBV15 | CATSLDEADTQYF
TRBJ2-7 | TRBV6-5 | CASSMTGKTYEQYF
TRBJ2-6 | TRBV6-5 | CASSYGESGANVLTF
TRBJ2-7 | TRBV27 | CASSRTLHWGSEYF
TRBJ1-2 | TRBV15 | CATSRKKWDGYTF
TRBJ2-1 | TRBV6-1 | CASIPGQGYDEQFF
TRBJ2-3 | TRBV7-9 | CASSQLTGGFFTDTQYF
TRBJ1-3 | TRBV4-1 | CASSSGPATGAAGNTIYF
TRBJ2-7 | TRBV27 | CASSLSPGLAPSAEQYF
TRBJ2-1 | TRBV5-1 | CASSPQAGGVGNEQFF
TRBJ2-3 | TRBV10-1 | CASSESLGLGGTSTDTQYF
TRBJ2-7 | TRBV29-1 | CSVGGGNYEQYF
TRBJ1-2 | TRBV11-2 | CASSPGGNYGYTF
TRBJ1-3 | TRBV7-3 | CASSSGSGNTIYF
TRBJ2-5 | TRBV28 | CASSLGSWGGQYF
TRBJ2-2 | TRBV28 | CASSFAGPFTGELFF
TRBJ2-1 | TRBV7-2 | CASSSTSGRINEQFF
TRBJ2-5 | TRBV5-6 | CASSLFGSGQETQYF
TRBJ1-2 | TRBV7-2 | CASSLEMGTGISNYGYTF
TRBJ2-1 | TRBV7-9 | CASSSGRRSYNEQFF
TRBJ2-7 | TRBV4-2 | CASSRAGSIYEQYF
TRBJ1-5 | TRBV19 | CASKRGNSNQPQHF
TRBJ1-5 | TRBV28 | CASSPGTGGFNQPQHF
TRBJ1-2 | TRBV2 | CASSEGTGQAYGYTF
TRBJ1-1 | TRBV7-9 | CASSLGRVGDTEAFF
TRBJ2-1 | TRBV19 | CASRTRGVLSNEQFF
TRBJ2-5 | TRBV5-1 | CASSRVSGQGSKKTQYF
TRBJ1-1 | TRBV28 | CASSRQANTEAFF
TRBJ1-1 | TRBV10-3 | CAISRGGQDMNTEAFF
TRBJ2-3 | TRBV5-1 | CASSLLGQGTLTQYF
TRBJ1-3 | TRBV28 | CASSLVGRYSGNTIYF
TRBJ2-5 | TRBV19 | CASSGTSAQEIQYF
TRBJ2-3 | TRBV19 | CASSSQGARGTDTQYF
TRBJ1-2 | TRBV15 | CATSRAGKGGYTF
TRBJ2-7 | TRBV4-1 | CASSQGLSVTYEQYF
TRBJ2-5 | TRBV19 | CASAGYGWPQETQYF